This T cell receptor beta chain emerged from a study of response to subunit inactivated influenza vaccine. Per the germline V gene, CDR1 is DFQATT and CDR2 is SNEGSKA (reference sequence). CDR3 length: 14 residues. V lost 0 bases to trimming and J lost 7 bases, with 13 bases between them. This clonotype has at least ten counts. What it binds is unknown. Findings of the study overall: The authors suggested that every seasonal influenza vaccination recruits few new T cells.

A single record per CDR3 protein comes from TCRdb applying MiXCR to the RT-PCR reads. The table lists under 850,000 distinct CDR3 sequences, around 20% of them singletons, with 9.5% to 13% in the top ten. Sequences were derived from PBMCs from blood, sampled about 5 days after vaccination. V is TRBV20-1 and J is TRBJ1-5; perhaps TRBD1 as D (5 bases). The clonotype originates from a man aged 50 or older who received an inactivated influenza vaccine. Here the CDR3 reads CSARDWQGGQPQHF. In DNA form, the CDR3 reads TGCAGTGCTAGAGATTGGCAGGGTGGACAGCCCCAGCATTTT.